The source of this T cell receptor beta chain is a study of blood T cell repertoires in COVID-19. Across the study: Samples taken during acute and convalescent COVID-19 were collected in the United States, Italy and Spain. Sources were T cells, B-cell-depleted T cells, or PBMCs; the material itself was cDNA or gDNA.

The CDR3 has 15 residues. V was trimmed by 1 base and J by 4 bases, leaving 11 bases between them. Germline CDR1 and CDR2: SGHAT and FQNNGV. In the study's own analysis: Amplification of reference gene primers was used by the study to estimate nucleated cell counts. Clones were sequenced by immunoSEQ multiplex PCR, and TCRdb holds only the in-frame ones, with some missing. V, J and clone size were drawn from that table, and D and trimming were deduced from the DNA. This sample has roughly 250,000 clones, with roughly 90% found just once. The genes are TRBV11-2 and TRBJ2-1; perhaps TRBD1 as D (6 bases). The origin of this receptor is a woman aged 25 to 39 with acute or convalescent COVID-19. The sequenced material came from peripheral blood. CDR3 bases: TGTGCCAGCAGCTTAGGGGACACGGCTTACAATGAGCAGTTCTTC. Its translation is CASSLGDTAYNEQFF.